The 12 T cell receptor beta chains below all came from one sample that was sequenced in a study of T cells in tuberculosis. After thawing and overnight rest, PBMC were stained with GMM-loaded CD1B tetramer, viability dye and anti-CD3 for sorting. The CD1B tetramers carried C32 glucose monomycolate purified from Rhodococcus equi. Assay used: immunoSEQ multiplex PCR; TCRdb lists only in-frame clones, some missing. The sample records roughly 92,000 clones, roughly 91% being singletons. The specimen was CD1b-GMM tetramer-negative cells sorted from PBMCs. These receptors all stem from an adult woman with latent tuberculosis.

The chain joins TRBV19 to TRBJ1-3, with D unresolved. The V end lost 3 bases, the J end lost 0 bases, and 9 bases lay between the germline ends. The CDR3 contains 15 residues. Germline V gene lookup returns CDR1 LNHDA and CDR2 SQIVND (reference sequence). The CDR3 reads CASSIPGSSGNTIYF. The CDR3 bases are TGTGCCAGTAGTATCCCAGGATCCTCTGGAAACACCATATATTTT.

The chain links TRBV6-5 to TRBJ1-1, with no clear D. The V end was cut by 5 bases, the J end by 1 base, with 11 bases between. The V gene's germline CDR1 is MNHEY and CDR2 SVGAGI. This CDR3 is built from 14 residues. The CDR3 is CASSEVGGNTEAFF. The DNA of the CDR3 is TGTGCCAGCAGTGAAGTAGGAGGGAACACTGAAGCTTTCTTT.

The V gene is TRBV7-3, the J gene TRBJ2-1, with D maybe TRBD2 (6 bases). The germline CDR1 and CDR2 sequences are SGHTA and FQGTGA. Trimming cost V 0 bases and J 5 bases, with 11 bases left between them. The CDR3 totals 15 residues. The CDR3 reads CASSLTGGINNEQFF. DNA of the CDR3: TGTGCCAGCAGCTTAACGGGGGGAATAAACAATGAGCAGTTCTTC.

The gene calls are TRBV7-8 and TRBJ2-1, with D unclear. The CDR3 length is 12 residues. The ends were cut back, 1 base at V and 12 bases at J, with 10 bases in the middle. Germline lookup yields CDR1 SGHVS and CDR2 FQNEAQ. The CDR3 is CASSLGTVGQFF. CDR3 DNA: TGTGCCAGCAGCTTAGGCACAGTAGGGCAGTTCTTC.

The chain couples TRBV13 to TRBJ1-6; 8 positions match TRBD1. Looked up from germline, CDR1 is PRHDT and CDR2 is FYEKMQ (reference sequence). V shed 5 bases and J 4 bases; nucleotides not matched to a gene: 7. The length of the CDR3 is 16 residues. This chain's CDR3 is CASSTIGQGYNSPLHF. CDR3 nucleotide sequence: TGTGCCAGCAGCACAATCGGACAGGGTTATAATTCACCCCTCCACTTT.

The rearrangement links TRBV7-8 to TRBJ1-2; D is unclear. CDR3 length: 18 residues. Trimming shortened V by 6 bases and J by 6 bases, and 29 bases separated the two germline ends. Per the germline V gene, CDR1 is SGHVS and CDR2 is FQNEAQ. The CDR3 coding sequence is TGTGCCAGCAGGGCGGTCGCGGAGGGAGAGTGGCGCGACGATGGCTACACCTTC. Translated: CASRAVAEGEWRDDGYTF.

The chain recombines TRBV6-5 with TRBJ2-1; D may be TRBD1 (5 bases). The V gene's germline CDR1 is MNHEY and CDR2 SVGAGI. V lost 6 bases, J lost 4 bases, and 16 bases lay in between. This CDR3 comprises 15 residues. For the CDR3, the DNA is TGTGCCAGCAGCTCCGAGAGTAAGGGGTACAATGAGCAGTTCTTC. Translated, it gives CASSSESKGYNEQFF.

The chain joins TRBV18 to TRBJ1-6; D unclear. The germline gives CDR1 KGHSH, CDR2 LQKENI. V was trimmed by 8 bases and J by 3 bases, leaving 11 bases between them. CDR3 length: 14 amino acids. As DNA, the CDR3 is TGTGCCAGCGGAGAGGCAGACTATAATTCACCCCTCCACTTT. The encoded protein is CASGEADYNSPLHF.

The chain carries TRBV27 and TRBJ2-1; D gene unclear. Germline-derived CDR1 and CDR2 are MNHEY and SMNVEV (reference sequence). The CDR3 runs 13 residues. Trimming took off 5 bases at V and 0 bases at J, with 5 bases between the two ends. DNA for the CDR3: TGTGCCAGCAGTATTAGCTCCTACAATGAGCAGTTCTTC. Amino acid sequence: CASSISSYNEQFF.

The chain uses TRBV5-1 and TRBJ2-2; unclear D gene. CDR3 length equals 15 residues. V shed 1 base and J shed 7 bases, with 14 bases lying between them. From germline, CDR1 is SGHRS and CDR2 YFSETQ. The CDR3 bases are TGCGCCAGCAGCTTGCAGGCAGCCGTTAGCGGGGAGCTGTTTTTT. This encodes CASSLQAAVSGELFF.

The chain is built from TRBV2 and TRBJ2-7, with TRBD2 identical over 14 bases. Losses at the gene ends were 4 bases for V and 0 bases for J; bases not matched to a gene: 8. The CDR3 extends over 18 amino acids. The germline CDR1 and CDR2 sequences are SNHLY and FYNNEI. The CDR3 reads CASSVWTSGGQSSYEQYV. The CDR3 DNA reads TGTGCCAGCAGTGTCTGGACTAGCGGGGGGCAAAGCTCCTACGAGCAGTACGTC.

With respect to this clone: Other DNA sequences from this sample encode an identical CDR3 as well. The chain recombines TRBV2 with TRBJ1-1, with D maybe TRBD1 (5 bases). This CDR3 is built from 13 residues. From germline, CDR1 is SNHLY and CDR2 FYNNEI. Trimming removed 3 bases at V and 2 bases at J, with 7 bases between. CDR3 coding DNA: TGTGCCAGCAGTGACAGGGAAAACACTGAAGCTTTCTTT. Protein product: CASSDRENTEAFF.